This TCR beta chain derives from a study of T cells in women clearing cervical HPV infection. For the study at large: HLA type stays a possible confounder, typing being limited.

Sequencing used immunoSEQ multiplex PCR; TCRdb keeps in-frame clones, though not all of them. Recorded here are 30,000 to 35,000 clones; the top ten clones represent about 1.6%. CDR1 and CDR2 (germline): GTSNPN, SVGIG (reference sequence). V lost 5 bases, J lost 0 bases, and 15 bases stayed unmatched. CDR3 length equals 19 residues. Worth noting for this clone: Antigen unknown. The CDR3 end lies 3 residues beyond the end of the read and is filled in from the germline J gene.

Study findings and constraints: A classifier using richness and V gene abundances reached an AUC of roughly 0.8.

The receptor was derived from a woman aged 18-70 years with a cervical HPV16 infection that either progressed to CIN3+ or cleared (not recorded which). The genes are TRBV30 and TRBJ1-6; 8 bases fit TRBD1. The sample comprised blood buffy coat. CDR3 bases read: TGTGCCTGGTCCACGGACAGGGATTACCCGAGCTCCTATAATTCACCC. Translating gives CAWSTDRDYPSSYNSP. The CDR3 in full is CAWSTDRDYPSSYNSPLHF.